This T cell receptor beta chain originates from a study of control samples from healthy donors and cancer patients. The CDR3 runs 12 residues. V was clipped by 6 bases and J by 5 bases, with 8 bases between them. The method was immunoSEQ multiplex PCR; TCRdb's version includes in-frame clones alone and lacks a portion of them. The sample includes some 160,000 clones, approximately 96% of them seen just once. This chain joins TRBV12-3 or TRBV12-4 and TRBJ2-1; no reliable D call. The TCR was taken from a woman in her thirties or forties in good health. The sequenced material came from blood. The CDR3 DNA follows: TGTGCCAGCAGAAGGACCGACAATGAGCAGTTCTTC. It yields the protein CASRRTDNEQFF.